This is a list of T cell receptor beta chains from one sample in a study of blood T cell repertoires in COVID-19. TCRdb's table, derived via immunoSEQ multiplex PCR, lists solely in-frame clones and lacks some. Of about 90,000 clones listed, about 90% are singletons. The specimen sequenced was peripheral blood. These TCRs come from a man aged 45 to 65 with COVID-19, enrolled during active disease. The CDR3 runs from the conserved cysteine through the conserved F or W. D genes are given only for firm matches. Clone size is given for some rows only: seen once, a few or many times, or a class if the clone is expanded.

>-|TRBD1|TRBV30|TRBJ2-2
CAWSVPRTGNTGELFF
TGTGCCTGGAGTGTACCTAGGACAGGGAACACCGGGGAGCTGTTTTTT
>-|-|TRBV19|TRBJ1-5
CASSQTRGPSNQPQHF
TGTGCCAGTAGTCAAACCAGGGGCCCTAGCAATCAGCCCCAGCATTTT
>once|TRBD1|TRBV2|TRBJ2-2
CASRDRGNGELFF
TGTGCCAGCAGGGACAGGGGAAATGGGGAGCTGTTTTTT
>-|-|TRBV27|TRBJ2-2
CASSLKTTNTGELFF
TGTGCCAGCAGTCTAAAAACTACGAACACCGGGGAGCTGTTTTTT
>-|-|TRBV7-2|TRBJ2-7
CASSLAWTYSYEQYF
TGTGCCAGCAGCTTAGCGTGGACTTACTCCTACGAGCAGTACTTC
>-|TRBD1|TRBV20-1|TRBJ1-5
CSASSGTDLHQPQHF
TGCAGTGCTAGTTCCGGGACAGACCTCCATCAGCCCCAGCATTTT
>-|-|TRBV2|TRBJ1-2
CASSEQMGGTYGYTF
TGTGCCAGCAGTGAACAGATGGGCGGGACCTATGGCTACACCTTC
>-|-|TRBV29-1|TRBJ1-2
CSVGTAKYGYTF
TGCAGCGTTGGGACAGCTAAATATGGCTACACCTTC
>few|TRBD1|TRBV5-4|TRBJ2-7
CASSTKGQGFYEQYF
TGTGCCAGCAGTACGAAGGGACAGGGTTTCTACGAGCAGTACTTC
>-|-|TRBV6-5|TRBJ1-2
CASSTQGSNYGYTF
TGTGCCAGCAGTACCCAGGGGTCTAACTATGGCTACACCTTC
>-|TRBD1|TRBV6-4|TRBJ2-3
CASSDSQGADTQYF
TGTGCCAGCAGTGACTCACAGGGGGCAGATACGCAGTATTTT
>once|-|TRBV19|TRBJ1-6
CASQGHWNSPLHF
TGTGCCAGTCAGGGACACTGGAATTCACCCCTCCACTTT
>-|-|TRBV10-3|TRBJ2-3
CASETRVGADTQYF
TGTGCCTCGGAGACCCGGGTTGGAGCAGATACGCAGTATTTT
>-|-|TRBV19|TRBJ2-7
CASSPRDKYEQYF
TGTGCCAGTAGCCCCAGGGATAAGTACGAGCAGTACTTC
>-|TRBD2|TRBV29-1|TRBJ2-1
CSVGLVNEQFF
TGCAGCGTGGGACTAGTCAATGAGCAGTTCTTC
>-|-|TRBV7-3|TRBJ2-2
CASSLTIRGNTGELFF
TGTGCCAGCAGCTTAACGATCAGGGGGAACACCGGGGAGCTGTTTTTT
>once|TRBD1|TRBV9|TRBJ2-2
CASSSGQGTGELFF
TGTGCCAGCAGCTCAGGACAGGGGACCGGGGAGCTGTTTTTT
>once|-|TRBV7-2|TRBJ2-3
CASSSGGTDTQYF
TGTGCCAGCAGCTCCGGGGGCACAGATACGCAGTATTTT
>-|TRBD1|TRBV27|TRBJ1-5
CASSPSTGNQPQHF
TGTGCCAGCAGTCCGTCGACAGGGAATCAGCCCCAGCATTTT
>few|-|TRBV28|TRBJ1-1
CASTLDGGVNTEAFF
TGTGCCAGCACCCTAGACGGGGGTGTAAACACTGAAGCTTTCTTT
>once|TRBD1|TRBV11-3|TRBJ2-5
CASSEGQGFETQYF
TGTGCCAGCAGCGAAGGACAGGGTTTTGAGACCCAGTACTTC